What follows are 18 T cell receptor beta chains derived from one specimen sequenced in a study of OX40 agonist ivuxolimab in advanced cancers. Library method: the immunoSEQ multiplex PCR assay. The table was pulled from immuneACCESS by TCRdb, which kept in-frame rearrangements only. Such tables lose some clones; where checked, under half of the loss comes from unresolved V genes, and the rest has no known cause. This sample holds more than 85,000 clones; around 90% were observed only once. The ten biggest clones cover approximately 0.32% of the sample. This sample comprised CD4+ or CD8+ T cells sorted from blood, obtained in a trial of the OX40 agonist ivuxolimab. The receptors stem from an adult with an advanced solid tumor such as melanoma, head and neck, liver or kidney cancer.

The chain joins TRBV7-7 to TRBJ2-2; D is tentatively TRBD1 or TRBD2 (5 bases each). The length of the CDR3 is 13 residues. V was shortened by 5 bases and J by 7 bases, with 11 bases between the two germline ends. Germline V CDR1 and CDR2: SSHAT, FNYEAQ (reference sequence). CDR3 loop: CASSPRGGGELFF. Written as DNA, the CDR3 is TGTGCCAGCAGCCCCCGGGGCGGCGGGGAGCTGTTTTTT. Supplemented by reference TRBV7-7 and TRBJ2-2, the full variable domain reads GAGVSQSPRYKVTKRGQDVTLRCDPISSHATLYWYQQALGQGPEFLTYFNYEAQPDKSGLPSDRFSAERPEGSISTLTIQRTEQRDSAMYRCASSPRGGGELFFGEGSRLTVL.

CDR3 nucleotide sequence: TGTGCCAGCAAATTGGGACTAGCGGGAAATGAGCAGTTCTTC. This encodes CASKLGLAGNEQFF. V and J are TRBV6-5 and TRBJ2-1, with 13 bases aligning to TRBD2. CDR3 length equals 14 residues. Germline CDR1 reads MNHEY; CDR2 reads SVGAGI. Trimming cost V 7 bases and J 7 bases; bases outside gene matches: 4.

In DNA form, the CDR3 reads TGTGCCAGCAGTGAGAGACAACCGGGAGCGGGGGGGCACACCGGGGAGCTGTTTTTT. It translates to CASSERQPGAGGHTGELFF. The rearrangement uses TRBV6-1 and TRBJ2-2, with 10 bases lining up with TRBD2. Trimming at V came to 3 bases and at J to 3 bases, leaving 13 bases not matched to a gene. Germline V gene lookup returns CDR1 MNHNS and CDR2 SASEGT. The CDR3 is 19 amino acids.

The genes are TRBV11-2 and TRBJ2-7; D gene uncertain. V shed 4 bases and J shed 7 bases, with 11 bases lying between them. The CDR3 is 12 amino acids. CDR1 SGHAT and CDR2 FQNNGV come from the germline V gene. In DNA form, the CDR3 reads TGTGCCAGCAGCTGGATTCGTTATGAGCAGTACTTC. Residues: CASSWIRYEQYF.

The chain combines TRBV4-1 with TRBJ2-1, with TRBD2 identical over 8 bases. CDR1 is MGHRA and CDR2 is YSYEKL in the germline V gene. CDR3 length: 17 residues. The ends lost 0 bases at V and 2 bases at J; junction bases unmatched: 6. CDR3 region: CASSQDVGTRAYNEQFF. DNA for the CDR3: TGCGCCAGCAGCCAAGATGTAGGGACTAGGGCCTACAATGAGCAGTTCTTC.

CDR3 protein: CAIKGAAAGDEQFF. The CDR3 coding sequence is TGTGCCATCAAAGGTGCGGCAGCCGGGGATGAGCAGTTCTTC. V and J are TRBV10-3 and TRBJ2-1, with D tentatively TRBD2 (5 bases). The CDR3 is 14 amino acids. CDR1 ENHRY and CDR2 SYGVKD come from the germline V gene. V was pared by 7 bases and J by 8 bases, with 18 bases between.

The rearrangement joins TRBV6-6 to TRBJ2-7; 11 positions match TRBD1. CDR3 length: 15 amino acids. Germline V gene lookup returns CDR1 MNHNY and CDR2 SVGAGI (reference sequence). With V trimmed by 6 bases and J by 3 bases, 7 bases remained unmatched. This chain's CDR3 is CASRHGQGAFYEQYF. The CDR3 DNA is TGTGCCAGCAGACATGGACAGGGGGCTTTCTACGAGCAGTACTTC.

The chain has TRBV4-3 and TRBJ2-1; D possibly corresponds to TRBD2 (6 bases). With 2 bases removed from V and 4 bases from J, the gap between germline ends came to 15 bases. Germline V gene data show CDR1 as LGHNA and CDR2 as YSLEER. The CDR3 spans 16 residues. The CDR3: CASSQQLAPLYNEQFF. For the CDR3, the DNA is TGCGCCAGCAGCCAACAACTAGCCCCCCTTTACAATGAGCAGTTCTTC.

The gene calls are TRBV7-9 and TRBJ2-4; no definite D call. The CDR3 consists of 14 residues. Trimming removed 1 base at V and 0 bases at J, with 4 bases between. Germline CDR1 and CDR2: SEHNR and FQNEAQ (reference sequence). Here the CDR3 reads CASSLDLAKNIQYF. Here the CDR3 DNA reads TGTGCCAGCAGCTTAGATCTAGCCAAAAACATTCAGTACTTC. Combining the CDR3 with reference TRBV7-9 and TRBJ2-4 gives the whole variable domain DTGVSQNPRHKITKRGQNVTFRCDPISEHNRLYWYRQTLGQGPEFLTYFQNEAQLEKSRLLSDRFSAERPKGSFSTLEIQRTEQGDSAMYLCASSLDLAKNIQYFGAGTRLSVL.

The CDR3, as DNA: TGCGCCAGCAGCCAGTTCTCCGGGACTAGCGGGAGCTTTGACACCGGGGAGCTGTTTTTT. Amino acid sequence: CASSQFSGTSGSFDTGELFF. The chain recombines TRBV4-3 with TRBJ2-2, with 14 bases matching TRBD2. CDR1 is LGHNA and CDR2 is YSLEER in the germline V gene. This CDR3 is built from 20 residues. V lost 3 bases to trimming and J lost 3 bases; unmatched junction nucleotides: 12.

This rearrangement joins TRBV2 to TRBJ2-1; D might be TRBD1 (6 bases). CDR1 and CDR2 from the germline V gene are SNHLY and FYNNEI. The CDR3 runs to 15 residues. V lost 8 bases, J lost 8 bases, and 22 bases lay in between. The CDR3 DNA follows: TGTGCCAGCGCCGTACAGGGCTCCCCGATGGATGAGCAGTTCTTC. Its protein is CASAVQGSPMDEQFF.

This chain connects TRBV7-9 to TRBJ2-3; possible D gene TRBD1, 6 bases. CDR1 and CDR2 from the germline V gene are SEHNR and FQNEAQ (reference sequence). V was shortened by 5 bases and J by 6 bases, with 18 bases between the two germline ends. The CDR3 is 15 residues long. Here the CDR3 DNA reads TGTGCCAGCAGCCGCTCGGAACAGGGTGGCGATACGCAGTATTTT. It is translated as CASSRSEQGGDTQYF.

The chain combines TRBV25-1 with TRBJ2-7, with 13 bases that match TRBD2. Germline CDR1 and CDR2: MGHDK and SYGVNS. The junction had 2 bases not matched to a gene; V was cut back by 0 bases and J by 0 bases. This CDR3 contains 17 residues. This chain's CDR3 is CASSEYWTSGSSYEQYF. CDR3 DNA sequence: TGTGCCAGCAGTGAATATTGGACTAGCGGGAGCTCCTACGAGCAGTACTTC.

V gene TRBV27 combines with J gene TRBJ2-2, with D possibly TRBD2 on 6 matching bases. The CDR3 loop spans 14 amino acids. Trimming took off 6 bases at V and 0 bases at J, with 8 bases between the two ends. Germline V gene sequence: CDR1 MNHEY, CDR2 SMNVEV (reference sequence). The DNA of the CDR3 is TGTGCCAGCAGGCGGGATACGAACACCGGGGAGCTGTTTTTT. It yields the protein CASRRDTNTGELFF.

The rearrangement links TRBV6-4 to TRBJ2-7; tentative D call: TRBD2 (6 bases). Trimming cost V 6 bases and J 9 bases, with 15 bases left between them. The germline CDR1 and CDR2 sequences are MRHNA and SNTAGT. The CDR3 extends over 12 amino acids. In nucleotides, the CDR3 is TGTGCCAGCAGGACCCCCGGAGGGCGGCAGTACTTC. This codes for CASRTPGGRQYF.

The count of this clone is one. The chain has TRBV5-1 and TRBJ2-7, with 8 nucleotides matching TRBD2. J lost 2 bases, V lost 3 bases, and 7 bases had no gene match. Looked up from germline, CDR1 is SGHRS and CDR2 is YFSETQ. The CDR3 is 15 residues long. The CDR3 sequence: CASSSPGSGAYEQYF. The CDR3 DNA reads TGCGCCAGCAGCTCCCCAGGTAGCGGGGCCTACGAGCAGTACTTC.

V is TRBV7-3 and J is TRBJ1-4, with TRBD1 as a possible D gene (5 bases). CDR3 length: 19 amino acids. Germline assignment: CDR1 SGHTA and CDR2 FQGTGA. The V and J ends lost 1 base and 4 bases respectively, with 22 bases between them. CDR3 sequence (DNA): TGTGCCAGCAGCTTAAGCAGCATGAGGGCGGGACGGTGTAATGAAAAACTGTTTTTT. Translation: CASSLSSMRAGRCNEKLFF.

There are a few counts of this clone. The CDR3 sequence: CACRETGKTQPQHF. The CDR3 DNA reads as TGTGCCTGTCGCGAGACAGGGAAAACTCAGCCCCAGCATTTT. The rearrangement uses TRBV19 and TRBJ1-5; 7 bases line up with TRBD1. With 11 bases clipped from V and 6 bases from J, the junction kept 13 bases outside the gene matches. The CDR3 length is 14 residues. Germline CDR1 reads LNHDA; CDR2 reads SQIVND (reference sequence). Full variable domain (remainder filled in from reference TRBV19 and TRBJ1-5): DGGITQSPKYLFRKEGQNVTLSCEQNLNHDAMYWYRQDPGQGLRLIYYSQIVNDFQKGDIAEGYSVSREKKESFPLTVTSAQKNPTAFYLCACRETGKTQPQHFGDGTRLSIL.